These T cell receptor beta chains were read from a single sample in a study of blood T cell repertoires in COVID-19. The protocol was immunoSEQ multiplex PCR, while the TCRdb copy is restricted to in-frame clones and leaves out a portion. The sample lists over 110,000 clones, over 75% occurring once. The material sequenced was PBMCs or T cells enriched from blood (not recorded which). All receptors derive from a man between 45 and 60 years old in a cohort exposed to, infected with or recovered from COVID-19 (not recorded which). The CDR3 runs from the conserved cysteine through the conserved F or W. A D gene is named only where the DNA matches it firmly. Size tells how often a clone was seen (once, few, many) or the class of an expanded clone, and some rows leave it out.

-	TRBJ1-5	TRBD1	TRBV2	CASRVQGGHQPQHF	TGTGCCAGCAGAGTTCAAGGGGGCCATCAGCCCCAGCATTTT
once	TRBJ1-2	TRBD1	TRBV11-2	CASRIGTESPYGYTF	TGTGCCAGCAGGATCGGGACAGAGAGTCCCTATGGCTACACCTTC
-	TRBJ1-5	-	TRBV6-5	CASLSAGSGQPQHF	TGTGCCAGCTTATCGGCCGGTTCAGGACAGCCCCAGCATTTT
-	TRBJ1-5	-	TRBV28	CASIAPGGGQPQHF	TGTGCCAGCATTGCCCCCGGAGGCGGTCAGCCCCAGCATTTT
-	TRBJ1-2	TRBD1	TRBV2	CASYAGTVYGYTF	TGTGCCAGTTATGCCGGGACAGTCTATGGCTACACCTTC
-	TRBJ2-5	-	TRBV5-1	CASSLLGGETQYF	TGCGCCAGCAGCTTGTTGGGAGGAGAGACCCAGTACTTC
-	TRBJ1-2	-	TRBV7-2	CASTPGTSPKGGYTF	TGTGCCAGCACTCCCGGGACAAGTCCTAAGGGGGGCTACACCTTC
once	TRBJ2-3	TRBD1	TRBV24-1	CATSARDRGTDTQYF	TGTGCCACCAGTGCCCGGGACAGGGGCACAGATACGCAGTATTTT
-	TRBJ1-2	-	TRBV27	CASRRGSKDYGYTF	TGTGCCAGCAGGCGAGGTTCGAAGGACTATGGCTACACCTTC
-	TRBJ1-4	TRBD1	TRBV10-3	CAISSGQGTNEKLFF	TGTGCCATCAGCTCCGGACAGGGGACTAATGAAAAACTGTTTTTT
-	TRBJ1-4	-	TRBV28	CASSLSSATNEKLFF	TGTGCCAGCAGTTTATCAAGCGCAACTAATGAAAAACTGTTTTTT
-	TRBJ2-7	-	TRBV10-3	CAISDVWRGEQYF	TGTGCCATCAGTGATGTCTGGCGAGGCGAGCAGTACTTC
-	TRBJ2-1	TRBD2	TRBV6-1	CASSDFGLAGNNEQFF	TGTGCCAGCAGTGACTTTGGGCTAGCGGGTAACAATGAGCAGTTCTTC
-	TRBJ2-7	TRBD1	TRBV7-2	CASSLRQGGEQYF	TGTGCCAGCAGCTTACGACAGGGTGGAGAGCAGTACTTC
-	TRBJ2-1	TRBD1	TRBV2	CASSGAGGNEQFF	TGTGCCAGCAGTGGAGCAGGGGGCAATGAGCAGTTCTTC
-	TRBJ2-2	-	TRBV7-9	CASSLDLAGELFF	TGTGCCAGCAGCTTAGATTTAGCCGGGGAGCTGTTTTTT
-	TRBJ2-7	-	TRBV6-5	CASILAAPPYEQYF	TGTGCCAGCATTTTAGCCGCTCCTCCCTACGAGCAGTACTTC
-	TRBJ2-7	TRBD1	TRBV7-2	CASSWTGVHEQYF	TGTGCCAGCAGCTGGACAGGGGTACACGAGCAGTACTTC
-	TRBJ1-2	TRBD1	TRBV6-1	CASSEWGQGVYGYTF	TGTGCCAGCAGTGAGTGGGGACAGGGAGTCTATGGCTACACCTTC
-	TRBJ2-2	TRBD1	TRBV7-7	CASSLGSTGPLRTGELFF	TGTGCCAGCAGCTTAGGGTCGACAGGGCCGCTTCGCACCGGGGAGCTGTTTTTT
-	TRBJ2-7	-	TRBV9	CASSVASGADIGEQYF	TGTGCCAGCAGCGTAGCTTCGGGAGCGGATATTGGCGAGCAGTACTTC
-	TRBJ1-6	TRBD1	TRBV4-3	CASSAGDRGSPLHF	TGCGCCAGCAGCGCCGGGGACAGGGGGTCACCCCTCCACTTT
-	TRBJ2-1	TRBD2	TRBV7-6	CASSSTGGLNNEQFF	TGTGCCAGCAGCTCGACGGGGGGGCTGAACAATGAGCAGTTCTTC
-	TRBJ2-2	TRBD2	TRBV5-1	CASSLASGTGELFF	TGCGCCAGCAGCTTGGCTAGCGGCACCGGGGAGCTGTTTTTT